These 21 T cell receptor beta chains originate from one sample sequenced in a study of technical replicates of blood from a few donors. The table came from immunoSEQ multiplex PCR; TCRdb's copy has only in-frame clones and leaves some out. The table has approximately 100,000 clones, roughly 95% seen once. The sequenced material came from T cells isolated from PBMCs. These receptors came from a human donor in good health.

The rearrangement links TRBV7-8 to TRBJ2-1, with 10 bases fitting TRBD2. Trimming took 0 bases from V and 2 from J; bases not matched to a gene: 10. The CDR3 covers 19 residues. The germline gives CDR1 SGHVS, CDR2 FQNEAQ. The CDR3 protein is CASSLALASGRRAYNEQFF. The CDR3 DNA is TGTGCCAGCAGCTTAGCTCTGGCTAGCGGGAGAAGGGCCTACAATGAGCAGTTCTTC.

The V and J genes are TRBV7-9 and TRBJ2-6; D unresolved. V was shortened by 4 bases and J by 1 base, with 5 bases between the two germline ends. The CDR3 runs to 14 residues. CDR1 is SEHNR and CDR2 is FQNEAQ in the germline V gene (reference sequence). The CDR3 reads CASSYPSGANVLTF. The DNA for the CDR3 is TGTGCCAGCAGCTATCCATCTGGGGCCAACGTCCTGACTTTC.

The rearrangement links TRBV28 to TRBJ2-2, with a weak D call TRBD1 (5 bases). Trimming stripped 7 bases from V and 3 bases from J, with 12 bases between. CDR1 is MDHEN, CDR2 SYDVKM, per germline. The CDR3 is 14 residues long. The CDR3 DNA follows: TGTGCCAGCAAAGTTCAGGGCGACACCGGGGAGCTGTTTTTT. Translated, it gives CASKVQGDTGELFF. The variable domain in full, with the rest retrieved from reference TRBV28 and TRBJ2-2, is DVKVTQSSRYLVKRTGEKVFLECVQDMDHENMFWYRQDPGLGLRLIYFSYDVKMKEKGDIPEGYSVSREKKERFSLILESASTNQTSMYLCASKVQGDTGELFFGEGSRLTVL.

The rearrangement links TRBV5-4 to TRBJ1-4, with 12 bases that match TRBD1. Germline V gene lookup returns CDR1 SGHNT and CDR2 YYREEE (reference sequence). The CDR3 length is 19 residues. J was trimmed by 7 bases and V by 0 bases; bases with no gene match: 13. The CDR3 loop is CASSLGPPGQGALVEKLFF. CDR3 in DNA: TGTGCCAGCAGCTTGGGACCTCCGGGACAGGGGGCTTTAGTTGAAAAACTGTTTTTT. The variable domain in full, with the rest retrieved from reference TRBV5-4 and TRBJ1-4, is ETGVTQSPTHLIKTRGQQVTLRCSSQSGHNTVSWYQQALGQGPQFIFQYYREEENGRGNFPPRFSGLQFPNYSSELNVNALELDDSALYLCASSLGPPGQGALVEKLFFGSGTQLSVL.

The V and J genes are TRBV2 and TRBJ1-1; D remains ambiguous. V was cut by 3 bases and J by 5 bases, with 10 bases left in between. CDR1 is SNHLY, CDR2 FYNNEI, per germline. The CDR3 consists of 13 residues. CDR3 in DNA: TGTGCCAGCAGTGATGAGGGTAGGACTGAAGCTTTCTTT. Translated: CASSDEGRTEAFF.

V gene TRBV27 combines with J gene TRBJ2-7, with TRBD2 matching 7 bases. CDR1 MNHEY and CDR2 SMNVEV come from the germline V gene (reference sequence). The CDR3 runs to 14 residues. Trimming took 4 bases from V and 3 from J; bases not matched to a gene: 6. CDR3: CASSSSGNYYEQYF. The DNA of the CDR3 is TGTGCCAGCAGTTCCAGCGGGAACTACTACGAGCAGTACTTC.

The CDR3 reads CASSQDPATGTYGYTF. In DNA, the CDR3 is TGTGCCAGCAGCCAAGATCCCGCGACAGGAACCTATGGCTACACCTTC. This sequence joins TRBV4-2 and TRBJ1-2, with a weak D call TRBD1 (6 bases). Germline assignment: CDR1 LGHNA and CDR2 YNFKEQ. Trimming shortened V by 0 bases and J by 4 bases, and 15 bases separated the two germline ends. The CDR3 consists of 16 residues.

The rearrangement links TRBV29-1 to TRBJ2-3; 14 bases fit TRBD2. Germline V lookup: CDR1 SQVTM, CDR2 ANQGSEA. After removal of 6 bases from V and 0 bases from J, the junction contained 8 bases not matched to a gene. This CDR3 comprises 17 residues. The CDR3 loop is CSVTGLAGGRSTDTQYF. The CDR3 coding sequence is TGCAGCGTAACCGGACTAGCGGGAGGACGTAGCACAGATACGCAGTATTTT.

The J gene is TRBJ2-7, the V gene TRBV14; possible D gene TRBD1, 6 bases. The germline V gene encodes CDR1 SGHDN and CDR2 FVKESK. This CDR3 contains 16 residues. V lost 1 base, J lost 7 bases, and 20 bases lay in between. The CDR3 bases are TGTGCCAGCAGCCAAGTGGGCGGCACAGGGCTCGTAGAGCAGTACTTC. Translating gives CASSQVGGTGLVEQYF.

The chain has TRBV14 and TRBJ2-5; 10 bases map to TRBD2. Germline-derived CDR1 and CDR2 are SGHDN and FVKESK. J was trimmed by 5 bases and V by 1 base; bases with no gene match: 7. The CDR3 contains 16 residues. DNA for the CDR3: TGTGCCAGCAGCCAAGCGGTCCTAGCGGGAGTTGAGACCCAGTACTTC. It specifies CASSQAVLAGVETQYF.

The chain carries TRBV9 and TRBJ2-3; 8 bases align to TRBD2. The CDR3 spans 17 residues. Losses at the gene ends were 0 bases for V and 2 bases for J; bases not matched to a gene: 8. Germline CDR1 and CDR2: SGDLS and YYNGEE. The CDR3 spells CASSVGRVAGFTDTQYF. The CDR3 bases are TGTGCCAGCAGCGTAGGGAGGGTAGCGGGGTTCACAGATACGCAGTATTTT.

V usage is TRBV6-5 and J usage is TRBJ1-6, with D unresolved. This CDR3 is built from 13 residues. The V gene's germline CDR1 is MNHEY and CDR2 SVGAGI. Trimming took 2 bases from V and 8 from J, leaving 7 bases between them. The DNA for the CDR3 is TGTGCCAGCAGTTACGGCGGGGATTCACCCCTCCACTTT. This sequence encodes CASSYGGDSPLHF.

The J gene is TRBJ2-1, the V gene TRBV12-5; 10 bases agree with TRBD1. The CDR3 has 13 amino acids. Trimming removed 10 bases from V and 4 bases from J; junction bases left unmatched: 4. Per the germline V gene, CDR1 is LGHNT and CDR2 is FRNRAP. This chain's CDR3 is CATGQGGYNEQFF. The CDR3 coding sequence is TGTGCTACCGGACAGGGGGGTTACAATGAGCAGTTCTTC.

V is TRBV25-1 and J is TRBJ2-7, with 8 bases matching TRBD1. The CDR3 has 16 residues. CDR1 and CDR2 from the germline V gene are MGHDK and SYGVNS. Trimming cost V 0 bases and J 6 bases; bases outside gene matches: 10. The CDR3 sequence is CASSEYVQGEGSEQYF. The DNA of the CDR3 is TGTGCCAGCAGTGAATACGTACAGGGGGAAGGGAGCGAGCAGTACTTC.

The genes are TRBV5-1 and TRBJ1-2; D possibly corresponds to TRBD1 (6 bases). V was cut by 4 bases and J by 5 bases, with 18 bases left in between. The germline CDR1 and CDR2 sequences are SGHRS and YFSETQ. The CDR3 spans 15 residues. CDR3 region: CASSGRDTIPYGYTF. The DNA for the CDR3 is TGCGCCAGCAGCGGGAGGGACACCATTCCTTATGGCTACACCTTC.

V and J are TRBV5-1 and TRBJ1-6, with 7 bases identical to TRBD1. The CDR3 length is 15 residues. The ends lost 4 bases at V and 5 bases at J; junction bases unmatched: 6. Germline V lookup: CDR1 SGHRS, CDR2 YFSETQ. The CDR3 DNA is TGCGCCAGCAGCCGAGACAGGGCGGATAATTCACCCCTCCACTTT. Amino acids: CASSRDRADNSPLHF. The full variable domain, with the rest looked up from reference TRBV5-1 and TRBJ1-6, is KAGVTQTPRYLIKTRGQQVTLSCSPISGHRSVSWYQQTPGQGLQFLFEYFSETQRNKGNFPGRFSGRQFSNSRSEMNVSTLELGDSALYLCASSRDRADNSPLHFGNGTRLTVT.

This chain uses TRBV9 with TRBJ1-4; 7 bases line up with TRBD1. The germline V gene has CDR1 SGDLS and CDR2 YYNGEE. V was clipped by 1 base and J by 8 bases; unmatched bases: 8. This CDR3 region has 15 residues. For the CDR3, the DNA is TGTGCCAGCAGCGTACAGACAGGGCCTGCCGAAAAACTGTTTTTT. It is translated as CASSVQTGPAEKLFF.

The chain uses TRBV11-2 and TRBJ2-1; the match to TRBD1 covers 8 bases. The CDR3 covers 15 residues. Germline V gene data show CDR1 as SGHAT and CDR2 as FQNNGV. With V trimmed by 6 bases and J by 4 bases, 8 bases remained unmatched. For the CDR3, the DNA is TGTGCCAGCAGGTCCATAAGGGACAGGTACAATGAGCAGTTCTTC. Amino acids: CASRSIRDRYNEQFF.

The gene calls are TRBV5-4 and TRBJ1-1, with D hard to call. From germline, CDR1 is SGHNT and CDR2 YYREEE (reference sequence). Trimming left V 1 base short and J 2 bases short, with 9 bases between. The CDR3 runs 14 residues. CDR3: CASSLFQINTEAFF. In DNA, the CDR3 is TGTGCCAGCAGCTTGTTCCAGATTAACACTGAAGCTTTCTTT.

This chain joins TRBV27 and TRBJ1-2; the D gene is possibly TRBD1 (6 bases). The CDR3 consists of 15 residues. V lost 0 bases, J lost 4 bases, and 12 bases lay in between. The germline CDR1 and CDR2 sequences are MNHEY and SMNVEV (reference sequence). CDR3 nucleotides: TGTGCCAGCAGTTTATCGCGGGGGCGGGGCTATGGCTACACCTTC. It specifies CASSLSRGRGYGYTF.

This clone was counted a single time. This chain uses TRBV27 with TRBJ2-7; maybe TRBD2 (5 bases). The CDR3 sequence is 15 residues long. Deletions cut 3 bases from V and 0 bases from J, with 12 bases between. The germline V gene encodes CDR1 MNHEY and CDR2 SMNVEV (reference sequence). CDR3 in amino acids: CASSFDWRSSYEQYF. In nucleotides, the CDR3 is TGTGCCAGCAGTTTTGATTGGAGGAGCTCCTACGAGCAGTACTTC.